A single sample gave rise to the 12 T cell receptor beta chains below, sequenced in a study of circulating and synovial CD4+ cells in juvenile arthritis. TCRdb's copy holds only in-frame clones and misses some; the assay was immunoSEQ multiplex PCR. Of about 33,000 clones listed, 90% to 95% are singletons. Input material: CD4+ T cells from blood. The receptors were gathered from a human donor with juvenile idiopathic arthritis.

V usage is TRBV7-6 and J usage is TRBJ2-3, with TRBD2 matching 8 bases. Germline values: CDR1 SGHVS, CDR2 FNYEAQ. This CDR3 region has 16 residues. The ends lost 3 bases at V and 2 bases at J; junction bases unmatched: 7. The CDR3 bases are TGTGCCAGCAGCTTCGCTGCGGGGGGACCCACAGATACGCAGTATTTT. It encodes CASSFAAGGPTDTQYF.

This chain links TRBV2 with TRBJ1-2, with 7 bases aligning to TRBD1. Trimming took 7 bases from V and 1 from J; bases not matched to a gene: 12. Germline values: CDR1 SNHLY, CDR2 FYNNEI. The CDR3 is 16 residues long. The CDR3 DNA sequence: TGTGCCAGCACCGGGACAGCGGCATTTATTAACTATGGCTACACCTTC. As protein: CASTGTAAFINYGYTF.

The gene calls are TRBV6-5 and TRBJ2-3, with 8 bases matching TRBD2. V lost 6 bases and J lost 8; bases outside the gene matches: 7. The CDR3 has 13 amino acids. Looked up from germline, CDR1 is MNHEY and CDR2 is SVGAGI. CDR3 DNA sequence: TGTGCCAGCAGCGTATTTAGCGGGGCTACGCAGTATTTT. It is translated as CASSVFSGATQYF.

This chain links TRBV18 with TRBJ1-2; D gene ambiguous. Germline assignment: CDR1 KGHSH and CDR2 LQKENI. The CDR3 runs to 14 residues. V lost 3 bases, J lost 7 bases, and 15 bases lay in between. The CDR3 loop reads CASSPSPDSTGYTF. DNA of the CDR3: TGTGCCAGCTCACCGTCTCCGGACTCTACTGGCTACACCTTC.

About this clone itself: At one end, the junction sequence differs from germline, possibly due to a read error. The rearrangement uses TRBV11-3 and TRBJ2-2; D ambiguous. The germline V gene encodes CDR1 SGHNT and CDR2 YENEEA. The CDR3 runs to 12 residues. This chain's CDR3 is CVSSLGHGELFF. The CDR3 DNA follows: TGTGTCAGCAGCTTAGGGCACGGGGAGCTGTTTTTT.

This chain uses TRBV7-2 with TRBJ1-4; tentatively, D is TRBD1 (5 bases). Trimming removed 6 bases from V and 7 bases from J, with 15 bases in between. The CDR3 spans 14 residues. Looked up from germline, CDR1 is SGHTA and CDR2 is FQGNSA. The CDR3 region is CASSSGGGGEKLFF. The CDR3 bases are TGTGCCAGCAGTTCTGGGGGGGGAGGTGAAAAACTGTTTTTT.

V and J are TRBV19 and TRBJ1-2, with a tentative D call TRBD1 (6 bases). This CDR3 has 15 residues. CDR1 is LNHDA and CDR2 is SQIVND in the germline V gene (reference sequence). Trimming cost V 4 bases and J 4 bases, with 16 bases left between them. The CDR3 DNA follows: TGTGCCAGTAGTACCGTCGGTGGGGGCGCCTATGGCTACACCTTC. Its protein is CASSTVGGGAYGYTF. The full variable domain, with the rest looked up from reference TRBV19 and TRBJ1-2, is DGGITQSPKYLFRKEGQNVTLSCEQNLNHDAMYWYRQDPGQGLRLIYYSQIVNDFQKGDIAEGYSVSREKKESFPLTVTSAQKNPTAFYLCASSTVGGGAYGYTFGSGTRLTVV.

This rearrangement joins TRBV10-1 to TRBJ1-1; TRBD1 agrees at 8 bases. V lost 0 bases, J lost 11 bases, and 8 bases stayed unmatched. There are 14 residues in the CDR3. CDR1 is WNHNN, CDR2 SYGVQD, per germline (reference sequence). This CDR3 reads CASSESSGDRRAFF. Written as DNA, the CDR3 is TGCGCCAGCAGTGAGTCGTCGGGGGACAGGAGGGCTTTCTTT.

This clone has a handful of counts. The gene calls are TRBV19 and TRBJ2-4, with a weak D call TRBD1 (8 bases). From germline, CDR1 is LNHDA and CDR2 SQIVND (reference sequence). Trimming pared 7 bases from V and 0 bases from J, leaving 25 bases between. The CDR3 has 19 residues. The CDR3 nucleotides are TGTGCCAGTACGGGGGGAGCCGGACAGGGTGGATTAGCCAAAAACATTCAGTACTTC. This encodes CASTGGAGQGGLAKNIQYF.

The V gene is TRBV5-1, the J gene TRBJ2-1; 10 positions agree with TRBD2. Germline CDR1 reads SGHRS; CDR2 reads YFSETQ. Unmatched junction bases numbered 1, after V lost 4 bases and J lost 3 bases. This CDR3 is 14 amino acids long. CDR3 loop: CASSSGRGYNEQFF. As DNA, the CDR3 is TGCGCCAGCAGCAGCGGGAGGGGCTACAATGAGCAGTTCTTC. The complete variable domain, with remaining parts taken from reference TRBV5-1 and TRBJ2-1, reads KAGVTQTPRYLIKTRGQQVTLSCSPISGHRSVSWYQQTPGQGLQFLFEYFSETQRNKGNFPGRFSGRQFSNSRSEMNVSTLELGDSALYLCASSSGRGYNEQFFGPGTRLTVL.

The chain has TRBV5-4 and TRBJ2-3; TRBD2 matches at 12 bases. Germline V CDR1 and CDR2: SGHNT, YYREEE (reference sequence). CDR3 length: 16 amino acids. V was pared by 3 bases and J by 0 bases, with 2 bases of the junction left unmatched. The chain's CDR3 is CASSSGTSGSTDTQYF. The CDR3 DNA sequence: TGTGCCAGCAGCTCGGGGACTAGCGGGAGCACAGATACGCAGTATTTT.

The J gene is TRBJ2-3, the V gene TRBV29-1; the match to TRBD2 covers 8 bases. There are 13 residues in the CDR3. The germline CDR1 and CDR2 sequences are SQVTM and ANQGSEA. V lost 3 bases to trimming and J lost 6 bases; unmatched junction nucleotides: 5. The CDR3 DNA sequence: TGCAGCGTTGACTTAGCGGGGCGTGATACGCAGTATTTT. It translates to CSVDLAGRDTQYF.